The 9 T cell receptor beta chains presented below share a single source sample, sequenced in a study of OX40 agonist ivuxolimab in advanced cancers. The protocol was immunoSEQ multiplex PCR, while the TCRdb copy is restricted to in-frame clones and leaves out a portion. Among about 67,000 clones listed, approximately 80% were seen once. This specimen was CD4+ or CD8+ T cells sorted from blood, taken in a trial of the OX40 agonist ivuxolimab. Every receptor here comes from an adult with an advanced solid tumor such as melanoma, head and neck, liver or kidney cancer.

The rearrangement links TRBV18 to TRBJ1-2; D is ambiguous. Trimming removed 3 bases from V and 8 bases from J, with 19 bases in between. This CDR3 has 15 residues. The germline gives CDR1 KGHSH, CDR2 LQKENI. The CDR3 region has the DNA TGTGCCAGCTCACCGATTGGACGATCGGGTGAGGGCTACACCTTC. Protein sequence: CASSPIGRSGEGYTF.

The chain has TRBV7-2 and TRBJ2-3; 7 bases line up with TRBD2. Germline CDR1 SGHTA, CDR2 FQGNSA. CDR3 size: 15 residues. The J segment lost 6 bases and the V segment lost 3 bases, leaving 9 bases of the junction unmatched. The CDR3 DNA reads TGTGCCAGCAGCTTTCCCCGCGGGAGTGGCGATACGCAGTATTTT. The encoded protein is CASSFPRGSGDTQYF.

This clone was detected once. The genes are TRBV7-2 and TRBJ2-7; the match to TRBD2 covers 10 bases. Germline-derived CDR1 and CDR2 are SGHTA and FQGNSA. The CDR3 runs to 15 residues. The junction had 12 bases not matched to a gene; V was cut back by 6 bases and J by 7 bases. This CDR3 reads CASSLGEAGGIEQYF. In DNA, the CDR3 is TGTGCCAGCAGTCTCGGGGAAGCGGGAGGGATTGAGCAGTACTTC.

The gene calls are TRBV19 and TRBJ1-6; D not certain. CDR3 length: 12 residues. The germline CDR1 and CDR2 sequences are LNHDA and SQIVND (reference sequence). The V end was cut by 2 bases, the J end by 7 bases, with 3 bases between. CDR3 residues: CASSIPNSPLHF. DNA for the CDR3: TGTGCCAGTAGTATACCCAATTCACCCCTCCACTTT.

This chain uses TRBV28 with TRBJ1-3; no clear D gene. V lost 1 base to trimming and J lost 4 bases, with 11 bases between them. This CDR3 contains 15 residues. Per the germline V gene, CDR1 is MDHEN and CDR2 is SYDVKM. CDR3 sequence (DNA): TGTGCCAGCAGTTTATCCACAGCTATGGGAAACACCATATATTTT. This translates into CASSLSTAMGNTIYF.

The chain recombines TRBV5-3 with TRBJ2-5; 16 nucleotides match TRBD2. TRBV5-3 is annotated as an ORF whose role is uncertain. The CDR3 length is 18 residues. J was trimmed by 2 bases and V by 3 bases; bases with no gene match: 7. Written as DNA, the CDR3 is TGTGCCAGAAGCTGGATCGGGACTAGCGGGGGGGTTCAAGAGACCCAGTACTTC. This encodes CARSWIGTSGGVQETQYF.

This clone was found a few times. This rearrangement joins TRBV11-3 to TRBJ2-2; D unclear. This CDR3 comprises 14 residues. Trimming removed 2 bases from V and 2 bases from J, with 6 bases in between. CDR1 and CDR2 from the germline V gene are SGHNT and YENEEA. The CDR3 DNA is TGTGCCAGCAGCTTAATAAGTAACACCGGGGAGCTGTTTTTT. Translating gives CASSLISNTGELFF.

The J gene is TRBJ2-7, the V gene TRBV2; tentatively, D is TRBD1 (6 bases). The CDR3 extends over 12 amino acids. V shed 10 bases and J shed 6 bases, with 16 bases lying between them. From germline, CDR1 is SNHLY and CDR2 FYNNEI. The CDR3 nucleotides read TGTGCCACTAAGGGACAAAATGGCGAGCAGTACGTC. This translates into CATKGQNGEQYV.

The sample holds one count of this clone. The J gene is TRBJ2-6, the V gene TRBV11-3; D unclear. Per the germline V gene, CDR1 is SGHNT and CDR2 is YENEEA. CDR3 length: 18 residues. V lost 5 bases to trimming and J lost 0 bases, with 17 bases between them. The CDR3 DNA is TGTGCCAGCAGCCCGAGGAAGAGTCCCAACTCTGGGGCCAACGTCCTGACTTTC. Translated, it gives CASSPRKSPNSGANVLTF.